Following are 5 T cell receptor beta chains from one sample sequenced in a study of T cell repertoires in cytomegalovirus infection. These receptors have no identified antigens. Each CDR3 protein is one row after TCRdb ran MiXCR on the reads. The table records hundreds of thousands of distinct CDR3 sequences, approximately 30% of them present only once. Source: cultured CD8+ T cells from PBMCs, taken from culture after CMV antigen stimulation. These receptors all stem from a human donor in good health (CMV status not recorded). Some clones in this sample may be carry-over from other donors' samples.

This clonotype was seen at least ten times. V is TRBV7-8 and J is TRBJ2-3; no clear D gene. The CDR3 is 14 residues long. Germline V gene data show CDR1 as SGHVS and CDR2 as FQNEAQ. V was pared by 1 base and J by 6 bases, with 11 bases between. CDR3 residues: CASSLDGYTDTQYF. CDR3 sequence (DNA): TGTGCCAGCAGCTTAGATGGATATACGGATACGCAGTATTTT. The variable domain in full, with the rest retrieved from reference TRBV7-8 and TRBJ2-3, is GAGVSQSPRYKVAKRGQDVALRCDPISGHVSLFWYQQALGQGPEFLTYFQNEAQLDKSGLPSDRFFAERPEGSVSTLKIQRTQQEDSAVYLCASSLDGYTDTQYFGPGTRLTVL.

This clonotype has only a few counts. The genes are TRBV6-5 and TRBJ2-3; D unclear. The germline V gene has CDR1 MNHEY and CDR2 SVGAGI. The CDR3 is made up of 15 amino acids. V lost 6 bases and J 1 base, leaving 14 bases between the germline ends. CDR3: CASSRTSFGTDTQYF. The CDR3 region has the DNA TGTGCCAGCAGCAGAACTTCCTTCGGCACAGATACGCAGTATTTT.

A few counts support this clonotype. A much larger clone is a single base away; this may be a read error. The chain uses TRBV27 and TRBJ2-1; no reliable D call. Trimming left V 6 bases short and J 5 bases short, with 5 bases between. Germline lookup yields CDR1 MNHEY and CDR2 SMNVEV (reference sequence). The CDR3 runs 11 residues. In DNA form, the CDR3 reads TGTGCCAGCAGCCACGACAATGAGCAGTTCTTC. This gives the protein CASSHDNEQFF.

The V and J genes are TRBV7-8 and TRBJ1-2; D ambiguous. The ends were cut back, 1 base at V and 3 bases at J, with 12 bases in the middle. The V gene's germline CDR1 is SGHVS and CDR2 FQNEAQ. The CDR3 is made up of 15 amino acids. CDR3: CASSLVVPADYGYTF. The CDR3 nucleotides are TGTGCCAGCAGCTTAGTGGTACCTGCGGACTATGGCTACACCTTC.

The table lists this clonotype with a few counts. The chain joins TRBV6-6 to TRBJ2-3; 10 nucleotides match TRBD1. The CDR3 covers 16 residues. Germline V gives CDR1 MNHNY, CDR2 SVGAGI (reference sequence). Trimming at V came to 1 base and at J to 4 bases, leaving 5 bases not matched to a gene. CDR3 region: CASSYLDRGRADTQYF. The CDR3 DNA reads as TGTGCCAGCAGTTACTTAGACAGGGGGCGCGCAGATACGCAGTATTTT.